Shown below are 16 T cell receptor beta chains from a single sample sequenced in a study of CD8+ T cells in alopecia areata. RNA, once extracted, was reverse transcribed into cDNA for use as the sequencing template. Libraries were prepared by immunoSEQ multiplex PCR; TCRdb keeps only in-frame clonotypes and omits some of them. The sample lists around 160,000 clones, roughly 50% seen once, with roughly 7.5% in the top ten. Sequenced sample: CD4+ T cells sorted from blood. The receptor source for this set is a human donor with alopecia areata.

This clone was seen a handful of times. This chain uses TRBV7-9 with TRBJ2-1; 8 bases line up with TRBD2. The CDR3 runs to 18 residues. Germline V lookup: CDR1 SEHNR, CDR2 FQNEAQ (reference sequence). Germline trimming cut 5 bases from V and 2 bases from J; bases unmatched to any gene: 14. The CDR3 DNA reads as TGTGCCAGCAGCACAACAGAGCCGGGACTAGTCCCCTACAATGAGCAGTTCTTC. Translating gives CASSTTEPGLVPYNEQFF.

J is TRBJ2-3 and V is TRBV30, with no clear D. CDR3 size: 13 residues. Germline V CDR1 and CDR2: GTSNPN, SVGIG (reference sequence). Trimming took off 0 bases at V and 3 bases at J, with 7 bases between the two ends. Here the CDR3 reads CAWSVQGTDTQYF. The CDR3 nucleotides read TGTGCCTGGAGTGTACAAGGAACAGATACGCAGTATTTT.

This chain uses TRBV5-1 with TRBJ2-1, with a possible D match to TRBD2 (7 bases). Germline CDR1 SGHRS, CDR2 YFSETQ. CDR3 length: 15 amino acids. V lost 4 bases and J lost 2, with 13 bases in between. The DNA for the CDR3 is TGCGCCAGCAGCCCCGGGGGGCGAGCCTACAATGAGCAGTTCTTC. It encodes CASSPGGRAYNEQFF.

The chain has TRBV7-3 and TRBJ2-3; 12 nucleotides agree with TRBD2. Germline V lookup: CDR1 SGHTA, CDR2 FQGTGA. This CDR3 has 17 residues. J lost 3 bases, V lost 4 bases, and 8 bases had no gene match. CDR3 in amino acids: CASSSWTSGKSTDTQYF. CDR3 sequence (DNA): TGTGCCAGCAGCTCATGGACTAGCGGGAAGTCAACAGATACGCAGTATTTT.

J is TRBJ2-1 and V is TRBV10-3; D is unclear. V lost 2 bases to trimming and J lost 4 bases, with 12 bases between them. From germline, CDR1 is ENHRY and CDR2 SYGVKD. CDR3 length: 15 amino acids. The CDR3 region has the DNA TGTGCCATCAGTGAGCTCAGACCCCTATACAATGAGCAGTTCTTC. Its translation: CAISELRPLYNEQFF.

Concerning this clone: Other DNA sequences within the sample encode an identical CDR3. The chain is built from TRBV29-1 and TRBJ2-1, with 9 bases that match TRBD2. The CDR3 consists of 14 residues. Germline V CDR1 and CDR2: SQVTM, ANQGSEA. Losses at the gene ends were 6 bases for V and 0 bases for J; bases not matched to a gene: 3. The CDR3 region has the DNA TGCAGCGTGGGTAGCGGGAGCTCCTACAATGAGCAGTTCTTC. It translates to CSVGSGSSYNEQFF.

This chain links TRBV2 with TRBJ2-5; tentative D call: TRBD1 (6 bases). This CDR3 has 13 residues. Trimming left V 11 bases short and J 1 base short, with 14 bases between. Germline CDR1 is SNHLY and CDR2 is FYNNEI. The DNA of the CDR3 is TGTGCCGGACACGGACAGTCCCAAGAGACCCAGTACTTC. It codes for CAGHGQSQETQYF.

This chain connects TRBV18 to TRBJ2-5; D remains ambiguous. The ends were cut back, 2 bases at V and 5 bases at J, with 12 bases in the middle. CDR1 and CDR2 from the germline V gene are KGHSH and LQKENI. The CDR3 is 14 residues long. In DNA, the CDR3 is TGTGCCAGCTCACCATACGTGGTGGCGGAGACCCAGTACTTC. Translated: CASSPYVVAETQYF.

J is TRBJ2-2 and V is TRBV4-1; perhaps TRBD1 as D (6 bases). Trimming stripped 0 bases from V and 6 bases from J, with 11 bases between. CDR1 and CDR2 from the germline V gene are MGHRA and YSYEKL. This CDR3 contains 15 residues. CDR3 coding DNA: TGCGCCAGCAGCCAAGAAGGGGGTAGCGCCGGGGAGCTGTTTTTT. Protein: CASSQEGGSAGELFF.

This chain joins TRBV6-6 and TRBJ2-7; a weak D match, TRBD2 (5 bases). Germline CDR1 and CDR2: MNHNY and SVGAGI (reference sequence). This CDR3 is 13 amino acids long. With 0 bases removed from V and 7 bases from J, the gap between germline ends came to 10 bases. CDR3 sequence: CASSYSSWEEQYF. The CDR3 coding sequence is TGTGCCAGCAGTTACTCATCCTGGGAGGAGCAGTACTTC.

V is TRBV5-1 and J is TRBJ2-3; the match to TRBD1 covers 9 bases. Germline CDR1 and CDR2: SGHRS and YFSETQ. The CDR3 has 14 residues. After removal of 3 bases from V and 4 bases from J, the junction contained 3 bases not matched to a gene. CDR3 in DNA: TGCGCCAGCAGCTGGGGGACAGGGCCAGATACGCAGTATTTT. It encodes CASSWGTGPDTQYF.

V usage is TRBV27 and J usage is TRBJ1-2; possible D gene TRBD1, 6 bases. CDR3 size: 14 residues. The V gene's germline CDR1 is MNHEY and CDR2 SMNVEV (reference sequence). Trimming pared 4 bases from V and 8 bases from J, leaving 17 bases between. Here the CDR3 DNA reads TGTGCCAGCAGTTATAACCAGGGGACCAACGGCTACACCTTC. Translation: CASSYNQGTNGYTF.

V and J are TRBV7-9 and TRBJ1-1; D ambiguous. Trimming shortened V by 5 bases and J by 6 bases, and 13 bases separated the two germline ends. The CDR3 length is 13 residues. The V gene's germline CDR1 is SEHNR and CDR2 FQNEAQ (reference sequence). CDR3 in DNA: TGTGCCAGCAGCCCTCGACCGCGTCCTGAAGCTTTCTTT. Its protein is CASSPRPRPEAFF.

In nucleotides, the CDR3 is TGCGCCAGCAGCCCACAAGTGTCAGATACGCAGTATTTT. It specifies CASSPQVSDTQYF. The chain has TRBV5-1 and TRBJ2-3; no clear D. From germline, CDR1 is SGHRS and CDR2 YFSETQ. The CDR3 has 13 residues. Trimming took off 4 bases at V and 4 bases at J, with 10 bases between the two ends.

The V and J genes are TRBV29-1 and TRBJ2-1; 7 positions agree with TRBD1. The CDR3 is made up of 14 amino acids. V gave up 6 bases and J gave up 3 bases; unmatched junction bases: 8. The V gene's germline CDR1 is SQVTM and CDR2 ANQGSEA. Here the CDR3 DNA reads TGCAGCGTGCGGCTGGGGACAGACTACAATGAGCAGTTCTTC. Translating it yields CSVRLGTDYNEQFF.

This chain links TRBV2 with TRBJ2-1, with TRBD2 matching 8 bases. J gave up 1 base and V 10 bases, and 3 bases lay outside the gene matches. The CDR3 is 13 amino acids. Germline assignment: CDR1 SNHLY and CDR2 FYNNEI. The CDR3 loop is CATGGASYNEQFF. DNA for the CDR3: TGTGCCACCGGGGGGGCTTCCTACAATGAGCAGTTCTTC.